Listed here is a single TCR beta chain. Its antigen is currently unknown. Reverse transcription of all isolated RNA meant that expressed TCRB transcripts were sequenced. Measured with immunoSEQ multiplex PCR; TCRdb has only the in-frame clones, and not every one. The sample carries 550,000 to 850,000 clones, roughly 13% recorded once. The data were taken from a study of beta chain features in type 1 diabetes. Sorting that relied on CD45RO/CCR7/CD25/CD127/CD95/CD27 yielded CD4+ naive, central memory, regulatory and stem cell-like memory cells. There are 16 residues in the CDR3. Between the trimmed V and J ends, which lost 1 base and 0 bases, there was a span of 15 bases. Germline V CDR1 and CDR2: GTSNPN, SVGIG (reference sequence). Study-wide points: All four CD4+ subsets of Type 1 diabetes patients contained TCRB CDR3s that were moderately but significantly shorter.

The chain is built from TRBV30 and TRBJ1-1; D is unresolved. The clonotype comes from a man in his late teens or twenties with type 1 diabetes. Sequencing was performed on naive CD4+ T cells from blood. In nucleotides, the CDR3 is TGTGCCTGGAGTGCCCTGGGGAGTTCTATGAACACTGAAGCTTTCTTT. Its protein is CAWSALGSSMNTEAFF.